This T cell receptor beta chain was retrieved from a study of blood T cell repertoires in COVID-19. Overall study: Sites in the United States, Italy and Spain provided acute and convalescent COVID-19 samples. In each case, the material was cDNA or gDNA derived from T cells, B-cell-depleted T cells, or PBMCs.

Original analysis: Amplifying reference gene primers gave estimates of nucleated cell counts. Sequenced by immunoSEQ multiplex PCR; TCRdb stores in-frame clones only, minus some. From that table come the V and J calls and clone size; the DNA was used to work out D and trimming. This sample has 9,500 to 15,000 clones, with approximately 89% found just once. This clone turned up a few times. CDR1 and CDR2 (germline): KGHSH, LQKENI. The CDR3 sequence is 16 residues long. J gave up 2 bases and V 1 base, and 6 bases lay outside the gene matches. The receptor comes from a human donor in a cohort sampled during active COVID-19. What was sequenced was peripheral blood. The rearrangement links TRBV18 to TRBJ2-5, with 8 bases aligning to TRBD2. The CDR3 region has the DNA TGTGCCAGCTCACCACAGTCGATAGCGGGGCAAGAGACCCAGTACTTC. Translation gives CASSPQSIAGQETQYF.